A selection of T cell receptor beta chains follows, all from one sample in a study of shared T cell receptors in the human thymus. Profiling relied on immunoSEQ multiplex PCR, and the TCRdb table lists in-frame clones only, not all of them. The sample consists of 640,000 or so clones, about 90% of them appearing once. This sample also appeared in a second study, on human thymus T cells.

The sample consisted of thymocytes. The receptors were gathered from a boy younger than two with a congenital heart defect. The CDR3 runs from the conserved cysteine through the conserved F or W.

CASSQDLGGNFGYTF	15	TRBV4-1	TRBJ1-2
CASSLAGDLGEQYF	14	TRBV11-3	TRBJ2-7
CASSSRGASYNEQFF	15	TRBV2	TRBJ2-1
CASRRHRRGYGYTF	14	TRBV7-2	TRBJ1-2
CASSPGSKFTDTQYF	15	TRBV5-1	TRBJ2-3
CASTLNMASGRSNEQFF	17	TRBV19	TRBJ2-1
CASSVGGGASNEQFF	15	TRBV9	TRBJ2-1
CASSLVVVGQVTPTDTQYF	19	TRBV7-6	TRBJ2-3
CASSLNRALRKLFF	14	TRBV28	TRBJ1-4
CASGGHLGSPLHF	13	TRBV7-9	TRBJ1-6
CASSREQPPLSTGGNTIYF	19	TRBV4-3	TRBJ1-3
CASSQVGQGKSTDTQYF	17	TRBV14	TRBJ2-3
CASSSGRGVGETQYF	15	TRBV5-6	TRBJ2-5
CASSPGTGRYEQYF	14	TRBV18	TRBJ2-7
CASRRDRGSSYEQYF	15	TRBV5-1	TRBJ2-7
CASSVGTSGAVYEQYF	16	TRBV19	TRBJ2-7
CSVGGREAFF	10	TRBV20-1	TRBJ1-1
CASSLRLAGGYEQYF	15	TRBV6-5	TRBJ2-7
CASSDWGLYEQYF	13	TRBV25-1	TRBJ2-7
CASSLSEGWGLREQYF	16	TRBV27	TRBJ2-7
CASSQTELAGVGNTGELFF	19	TRBV7-9	TRBJ2-2
CASSYGQRYGYTF	13	TRBV6-5	TRBJ1-2
CASVTDRTAPQHF	13	TRBV28	TRBJ1-5
CASSYTPSGDSTGELFF	17	TRBV5-1	TRBJ2-2
CASSQSGGDSYNEQFF	16	TRBV23-1	TRBJ2-1
CASSPAGEDRLSYQPQHF	18	TRBV27	TRBJ1-5
CASSWIQGRGRTDTQYF	17	TRBV5-6	TRBJ2-3
CASTNQPTGGGYGYTF	16	TRBV27	TRBJ1-2
CASSFMEQRILYMNTEAFF	19	TRBV5-4	TRBJ1-1
CASSPDRNTGELFF	14	TRBV6-5	TRBJ2-2
CASSQGDSPSEQFF	14	TRBV4-1	TRBJ2-1
CASGKVFSTDTQYF	14	TRBV6-6	TRBJ2-3
CAWSHSPTEAFF	12	TRBV30	TRBJ1-1
CASSQGDSPNEKLFF	15	TRBV4-3	TRBJ1-4
CASSRNRLAGGADTGELFF	19	TRBV28	TRBJ2-2
CASSPPGTGNGISYEQYF	18	TRBV27	TRBJ2-7
CASSIKDGGQPIGNQPQHF	19	TRBV19	TRBJ1-5
CASSFSTGTGGPPYGYTF	18	TRBV5-1	TRBJ1-2
CASSFPRGLRTDTQYF	16	TRBV5-6	TRBJ2-3
CAISHVSTQELFF	13	TRBV10-3	TRBJ2-2
CASSVDAKNIQYF	13	TRBV2	TRBJ2-4
CASSSGMWAFF	11	TRBV7-9	TRBJ1-1
CASSLVVFSGRDPRNEQFF	19	TRBV5-4	TRBJ2-1
CASSSDRGGYTF	12	TRBV11-2	TRBJ1-2
CASSLCLGTGVDDTEAFF	18	TRBV7-9	TRBJ1-1
CASGLRDRGSYGYTF	15	TRBV12-5	TRBJ1-2
CASSLDPSGRALREQYF	17	TRBV5-1	TRBJ2-7
CASMGRGPSTGELFF	15	TRBV27	TRBJ2-2
CASSVRGVGANVLTF	15	TRBV9	TRBJ2-6
CSVEEQPTAYGYTF	14	TRBV29-1	TRBJ1-2
CASSSSTGTGVGNEKLFF	18	TRBV27	TRBJ1-4
CASSGDRGRKTQYF	14	TRBV9	TRBJ2-5
CASSEWTGGNSPLHF	15	TRBV7-9	TRBJ1-6
CASRYPRDRGSYEQYF	16	TRBV12-2	TRBJ2-7
CASSLQDRATYEQYF	15	TRBV5-1	TRBJ2-7
CATKRGGQGSSYGYTF	16	TRBV19	TRBJ1-2
CASSNLTGYEQYF	13	TRBV5-5	TRBJ2-7
CASSIEGDGSEQYF	14	TRBV19	TRBJ2-7